One T cell receptor beta chain is described in this entry. This entry is derived from a study of blood T cell repertoires in COVID-19. Looking at the study overall: Whether acute or convalescent, the COVID-19 samples came from the United States, Italy and Spain. The cDNA or gDNA used as material had been derived from T cells, B-cell-depleted T cells, or PBMCs.

Authors' analysis steps: For nucleated cells, counts were estimated from reference gene primer amplification. Sequencing was performed with immunoSEQ multiplex PCR; in TCRdb, only in-frame clones are kept and a portion is missing. V, J and clone size derive from that table, while D and trimming were established from the DNA sequence. The sample has roughly 290,000 clones; 75% to 90% are singletons. The V end lost 2 bases, the J end lost 2 bases, and 13 bases lay between the germline ends. Germline CDR1 reads MDHEN; CDR2 reads SYDVKM. This CDR3 comprises 15 residues. Sample: peripheral blood. This rearrangement joins TRBV28 to TRBJ2-7, with D perhaps matching TRBD1 (6 bases). This TCR came from a woman in her thirties who had recovered from COVID-19. CDR3 loop: CASSLLDRIAYEQYF. For the CDR3, the DNA is TGTGCCAGCAGTTTACTGGACAGAATTGCCTACGAGCAGTACTTC.